These T cell receptor beta chains were read from a single sample in a study of blood T cell repertoires in COVID-19. Clones were read by immunoSEQ multiplex PCR, and TCRdb kept only the in-frame ones, dropping some. The sample lists 120,000 or so clones; 70% to 90% were seen once. The sequenced sample consisted of peripheral blood. The receptor source for this set is a woman aged 80 or over with acute or convalescent COVID-19. The CDR3 runs from the conserved cysteine through the conserved F or W. Each record gives: CDR3 DNA, CDR3 protein, CDR3 length, V gene, clone size, J gene, D gene. The D gene is left open where the match is weak. Where a row states a size, it is once, few, many or the class of an expanded clone; other rows omit it.

cdr3_nt: TGCGCCAGCAGCAAGATAGCGGGAGGAGGATACAATGAGCAGTTCTTC; cdr3_aa: CASSKIAGGGYNEQFF; cdr3_length: 16; v_call: TRBV5-1; clone_size: -; j_call: TRBJ2-1; d_call: TRBD2
cdr3_nt: TGCGCCAGCAGCTTGGAGGGACAGAATGAGCAGTTCTTC; cdr3_aa: CASSLEGQNEQFF; cdr3_length: 13; v_call: TRBV5-1; clone_size: -; j_call: TRBJ2-1; d_call: TRBD1
cdr3_nt: TGTGCCAGCTCACCACTTCAGGGGTCGTTCTTC; cdr3_aa: CASSPLQGSFF; cdr3_length: 11; v_call: TRBV18; clone_size: -; j_call: TRBJ2-1; d_call: -
cdr3_nt: TGTGCCAGCACTGTCGGCGGGAAGTACACTGAAGCTTTCTTT; cdr3_aa: CASTVGGKYTEAFF; cdr3_length: 14; v_call: TRBV28; clone_size: -; j_call: TRBJ1-1; d_call: -
cdr3_nt: TGTGCCAGCAGTGACCCCCTAGCCGGAGGGAAGAATGAGCAGTTCTTC; cdr3_aa: CASSDPLAGGKNEQFF; cdr3_length: 16; v_call: TRBV6-1; clone_size: -; j_call: TRBJ2-1; d_call: -
cdr3_nt: TGTGCTAGTGCTCTAGGGGGAGATCAGCCCCAGCATTTT; cdr3_aa: CASALGGDQPQHF; cdr3_length: 13; v_call: TRBV12-5; clone_size: -; j_call: TRBJ1-5; d_call: -
cdr3_nt: TGCGCCAGCAGCTTGGGGAACCCAGGGGGCATTGAAGCTTTCTTT; cdr3_aa: CASSLGNPGGIEAFF; cdr3_length: 15; v_call: TRBV5-1; clone_size: -; j_call: TRBJ1-1; d_call: TRBD1
cdr3_nt: TGTGCCACCAGTGGGGCGGGACAGGGCAATCAGCCCCAGCATTTT; cdr3_aa: CATSGAGQGNQPQHF; cdr3_length: 15; v_call: TRBV24-1; clone_size: -; j_call: TRBJ1-5; d_call: TRBD1
cdr3_nt: TGTGCCAGCAGTTTTCAGGGCAATCATGGCTACACCTTC; cdr3_aa: CASSFQGNHGYTF; cdr3_length: 13; v_call: TRBV28; clone_size: -; j_call: TRBJ1-2; d_call: -
cdr3_nt: TGTGCCAGCAGTTTACGGGGCTCCTATAATTCACCCCTCCACTTT; cdr3_aa: CASSLRGSYNSPLHF; cdr3_length: 15; v_call: TRBV28; clone_size: -; j_call: TRBJ1-6; d_call: -
cdr3_nt: TGCGCCAGCAGCCACGGGGGACTAGCGAATATAAATGAGCAGTTCTTC; cdr3_aa: CASSHGGLANINEQFF; cdr3_length: 16; v_call: TRBV5-1; clone_size: -; j_call: TRBJ2-1; d_call: TRBD2
cdr3_nt: TGTGCCAGCTCACCCGAACATTCCAATCAGCCCCAGCATTTT; cdr3_aa: CASSPEHSNQPQHF; cdr3_length: 14; v_call: TRBV18; clone_size: -; j_call: TRBJ1-5; d_call: -
cdr3_nt: TGTGCCAGCAGCTTCGGCGGCCAGTACGAGCAGTACTTC; cdr3_aa: CASSFGGQYEQYF; cdr3_length: 13; v_call: TRBV7-9; clone_size: -; j_call: TRBJ2-7; d_call: -
cdr3_nt: TGTGCCAGCAGCCCCGAACTAGCGGGAGGGCGAGGGACCCAGTACTTC; cdr3_aa: CASSPELAGGRGTQYF; cdr3_length: 16; v_call: TRBV7-2; clone_size: -; j_call: TRBJ2-5; d_call: TRBD2
cdr3_nt: TGTGCCAGCAGCCAAGAGAGCGGGAGTTCCAATGAGCAGTTCTTC; cdr3_aa: CASSQESGSSNEQFF; cdr3_length: 15; v_call: TRBV3-1/TRBV3-2; clone_size: -; j_call: TRBJ2-1; d_call: TRBD2
cdr3_nt: TGTGCCAGCAGCTCTGGACAGGGGACGAGAGGATACCAGCCCCAGCATTTT; cdr3_aa: CASSSGQGTRGYQPQHF; cdr3_length: 17; v_call: TRBV7-9; clone_size: -; j_call: TRBJ1-5; d_call: TRBD1
cdr3_nt: TGTGCCACCAGTGATTTGGGGGACAGGGATGCAGATACGCAGTATTTT; cdr3_aa: CATSDLGDRDADTQYF; cdr3_length: 16; v_call: TRBV24-1; clone_size: -; j_call: TRBJ2-3; d_call: TRBD1
cdr3_nt: TGTGCCAGTACCGACAGGGACAACTATGGCTACACCTTC; cdr3_aa: CASTDRDNYGYTF; cdr3_length: 13; v_call: TRBV19; clone_size: -; j_call: TRBJ1-2; d_call: TRBD1
cdr3_nt: TGTGCCAGCAGCTTACGAGGCTCCTATAATTCACCCCTCCACTTT; cdr3_aa: CASSLRGSYNSPLHF; cdr3_length: 15; v_call: TRBV7-8; clone_size: -; j_call: TRBJ1-6; d_call: -
cdr3_nt: TGTGCCAGCAGCCCTATGAGGGAGAACTATGGCTACACCTTC; cdr3_aa: CASSPMRENYGYTF; cdr3_length: 14; v_call: TRBV28; clone_size: -; j_call: TRBJ1-2; d_call: -
cdr3_nt: TGTGCCAGCAGTTTCGGGACTAGGACCAATGAGCAGTTCTTC; cdr3_aa: CASSFGTRTNEQFF; cdr3_length: 14; v_call: TRBV28; clone_size: -; j_call: TRBJ2-1; d_call: TRBD2
cdr3_nt: TGTGCCAGCAGCCAGCTAGCAGGAATAAAGACCCAGTACTTC; cdr3_aa: CASSQLAGIKTQYF; cdr3_length: 14; v_call: TRBV3-1/TRBV3-2; clone_size: -; j_call: TRBJ2-5; d_call: -
cdr3_nt: TGTGCCAGCACCCCTCCCGGGACAGAAAAGCAGTACTTC; cdr3_aa: CASTPPGTEKQYF; cdr3_length: 13; v_call: TRBV28; clone_size: -; j_call: TRBJ2-7; d_call: TRBD1
cdr3_nt: TGTGCCACCAGTGATTTTAGGGGGCCCCAGCATTTT; cdr3_aa: CATSDFRGPQHF; cdr3_length: 12; v_call: TRBV24-1; clone_size: once; j_call: TRBJ1-5; d_call: -
cdr3_nt: TGTGCCAGTAGTATAGCGACGGGAGGGGAGACCCAGTACTTC; cdr3_aa: CASSIATGGETQYF; cdr3_length: 14; v_call: TRBV19; clone_size: medium-sized; j_call: TRBJ2-5; d_call: TRBD2
cdr3_nt: TGTGCCAGCAGCGTGCCAGGGGCGGATACGCAGTATTTT; cdr3_aa: CASSVPGADTQYF; cdr3_length: 13; v_call: TRBV2; clone_size: few; j_call: TRBJ2-3; d_call: -
cdr3_nt: TGTGCCAGCAGGCTTCTAGCGGGGGAAGAGACCCAGTACTTC; cdr3_aa: CASRLLAGEETQYF; cdr3_length: 14; v_call: TRBV3-1/TRBV3-2; clone_size: -; j_call: TRBJ2-5; d_call: TRBD2
cdr3_nt: TGCGCCAGCAGCTTGGCTAGCGGACCTACGGTGAAGCAGTACTTC; cdr3_aa: CASSLASGPTVKQYF; cdr3_length: 15; v_call: TRBV5-1; clone_size: -; j_call: TRBJ2-7; d_call: TRBD2
cdr3_nt: TGCGCCAGCAGCCATTTACTAGCGGGGAACAATGAGCAGTTCTTC; cdr3_aa: CASSHLLAGNNEQFF; cdr3_length: 15; v_call: TRBV4-1; clone_size: -; j_call: TRBJ2-1; d_call: TRBD2
cdr3_nt: TGTGCCAGCAGCATCCGACTAGCGGGACAAGAGACCCAGTACTTC; cdr3_aa: CASSIRLAGQETQYF; cdr3_length: 15; v_call: TRBV11-2; clone_size: -; j_call: TRBJ2-5; d_call: TRBD2
cdr3_nt: TGCGCCAGCAGCCAAGCGGGGGGACAGCCCCAGCATTTT; cdr3_aa: CASSQAGGQPQHF; cdr3_length: 13; v_call: TRBV4-1; clone_size: -; j_call: TRBJ1-5; d_call: -
cdr3_nt: TGTGCCAGCGCAGGGTGGGACTATGGCTACACCTTC; cdr3_aa: CASAGWDYGYTF; cdr3_length: 12; v_call: TRBV2; clone_size: -; j_call: TRBJ1-2; d_call: -
cdr3_nt: TGTGCCAGCAGTGAATGGACAGGCGGTCGAGATACGCAGTATTTT; cdr3_aa: CASSEWTGGRDTQYF; cdr3_length: 15; v_call: TRBV6-1; clone_size: -; j_call: TRBJ2-3; d_call: TRBD1
cdr3_nt: TGCGCCAGCAGCTGGGGACAGTCGAACACTGAAGCTTTCTTT; cdr3_aa: CASSWGQSNTEAFF; cdr3_length: 14; v_call: TRBV5-1; clone_size: -; j_call: TRBJ1-1; d_call: TRBD1
cdr3_nt: TGCAGTGCTAGTAGCAGCGGCCCCTCAAACGAGCAGTACTTC; cdr3_aa: CSASSSGPSNEQYF; cdr3_length: 14; v_call: TRBV20-1; clone_size: -; j_call: TRBJ2-7; d_call: -
cdr3_nt: TGTGCCAGCAGCCTTACGGCGGGGGGCCCCTACGAGCAGTACTTC; cdr3_aa: CASSLTAGGPYEQYF; cdr3_length: 15; v_call: TRBV27; clone_size: few; j_call: TRBJ2-7; d_call: TRBD2
cdr3_nt: TGTGCCATCAGTGAGTTGGGCAGGGGGTACAATGAGCAGTTCTTC; cdr3_aa: CAISELGRGYNEQFF; cdr3_length: 15; v_call: TRBV10-3; clone_size: -; j_call: TRBJ2-1; d_call: TRBD1
cdr3_nt: TGCAGCGTCATACAGGGAGGGGGTGAAGCTTTCTTT; cdr3_aa: CSVIQGGGEAFF; cdr3_length: 12; v_call: TRBV29-1; clone_size: once; j_call: TRBJ1-1; d_call: -
cdr3_nt: TGTGCCAGCAGAATGTTAGCGGGGGGCCAGCAGTTCTTC; cdr3_aa: CASRMLAGGQQFF; cdr3_length: 13; v_call: TRBV7-2; clone_size: -; j_call: TRBJ2-1; d_call: TRBD2
cdr3_nt: TGTGCCAGCAGCTTCGACTTTGATAGGGGAGGTGGCTACACCTTC; cdr3_aa: CASSFDFDRGGGYTF; cdr3_length: 15; v_call: TRBV5-4; clone_size: -; j_call: TRBJ1-2; d_call: -
cdr3_nt: TGTGCCAGCAGCCAAATAAGGGCATGGAGGTGGGAGCTGTTTTTT; cdr3_aa: CASSQIRAWRWELFF; cdr3_length: 15; v_call: TRBV3-1/TRBV3-2; clone_size: -; j_call: TRBJ2-2; d_call: -
cdr3_nt: TGCGCCAGCACTTCCGGGACAGGGCCCTACAATGAGCAGTTCTTC; cdr3_aa: CASTSGTGPYNEQFF; cdr3_length: 15; v_call: TRBV23-1; clone_size: -; j_call: TRBJ2-1; d_call: TRBD1
cdr3_nt: TGTGCCAGCAGCCACCGGGACAGGGGGTTTAACTATGGCTACACCTTC; cdr3_aa: CASSHRDRGFNYGYTF; cdr3_length: 16; v_call: TRBV5-4; clone_size: -; j_call: TRBJ1-2; d_call: TRBD1